This TCR beta chain was sequenced in a study of cytomegalovirus exposure and HLA in healthy donors. Study as a whole: Around 180 million T cells yielded some 120 million unique TCR beta sequences in earlier analysis.

The study ran its PCR with 60 Vbeta and 13 Jbeta primers. TCRdb's copy holds only in-frame clones and misses some; the assay was immunoSEQ multiplex PCR. The table lists about 190,000 clones, more than 75% of them singletons. General observations from the study: Among TCR sequences, most were rare, though some public TCRs appeared in many donors. Productive status was seen about 90% or about 30% of the time for most TCR beta V segments in an earlier analysis. Associated with HLA alleles at 0.05 false discovery rate in a later analysis were about 17,000 TCR beta sequences.

On this clone: Antigen unknown.

There are 15 residues in the CDR3. Germline V lookup: CDR1 SGHNT, CDR2 YYREEE (reference sequence). V dropped 1 base and J dropped 5; count of bases not matched to a gene: 7. Sequenced input: PBMCs. The clonotype was recovered from a man aged 25 to 40 in good health and CMV-seronegative. The chain has TRBV5-4 and TRBJ1-1, with TRBD1 matching 8 bases. The CDR3 sequence: CASSLTGQGVTEAFF. The CDR3 DNA reads as TGTGCCAGCAGCTTGACAGGACAGGGAGTAACTGAAGCTTTCTTT.